Presented here are 20 T cell receptor beta chains from one specimen sequenced in a study of T cell responses to AZD1222 COVID-19 vaccine. TCRdb's table, derived via immunoSEQ multiplex PCR, lists solely in-frame clones and lacks some. The sample shows approximately 89,000 clones, 75% to 95% of them seen only once. The material sequenced was peripheral blood, taken on day 0 of MenACWY control vaccination. Receptor source: an adult in good health.

The CDR3 DNA reads as TGTGCCAGCAGTCCCGCTTCCGCCTACGAGCAGTACTTC. Translated, it gives CASSPASAYEQYF. The rearrangement links TRBV27 to TRBJ2-7; D is unresolved. CDR3 size: 13 residues. Trimming removed 5 bases from V and 2 bases from J, with 10 bases in between. CDR1 is MNHEY, CDR2 SMNVEV, per germline (reference sequence).

The J gene is TRBJ1-1, the V gene TRBV5-4; perhaps TRBD1 as D (6 bases). CDR1 is SGHNT and CDR2 is YYREEE in the germline V gene (reference sequence). The CDR3 is 15 residues long. V gave up 4 bases and J gave up 4 bases, with 17 bases separating them. CDR3 bases: TGTGCCAGCAGCCTTGACCTGGGGGCCGGCACTGAAGCTTTCTTT. Its translation: CASSLDLGAGTEAFF.

This chain links TRBV11-2 with TRBJ2-7, with TRBD2 identical over 7 bases. Per the germline V gene, CDR1 is SGHAT and CDR2 is FQNNGV. The CDR3 sequence is 15 residues long. Germline trimming cut 5 bases from V and 2 bases from J; bases unmatched to any gene: 9. CDR3: CASSIGAGIAYEQYF. CDR3 DNA: TGTGCCAGCAGCATTGGAGCGGGAATTGCCTACGAGCAGTACTTC.

J is TRBJ2-1 and V is TRBV29-1, with 9 bases lining up with TRBD1. CDR1 and CDR2 from the germline V gene are SQVTM and ANQGSEA. There are 12 residues in the CDR3. With 4 bases clipped from V and 9 bases from J, the junction kept 4 bases outside the gene matches. The CDR3, as DNA: TGCAGCGTTGGGACAGGGGAGAGTGAGCAGTTCTTC. Translation: CSVGTGESEQFF.

The V and J genes are TRBV28 and TRBJ2-7, with D possibly TRBD1 on 5 matching bases. Germline CDR1 MDHEN, CDR2 SYDVKM. This CDR3 spans 13 amino acids. The V gene lost 4 bases and the J gene lost 6 bases, with 13 bases spanning the gap. The CDR3 coding sequence is TGTGCCAGCAGTTGGGGCCCGGACGTCGAGCAGTACTTC. Translated: CASSWGPDVEQYF.

The gene calls are TRBV7-9 and TRBJ2-7, with D uncertain. Trimming pared 5 bases from V and 3 bases from J, leaving 8 bases between. The CDR3 extends over 12 amino acids. Germline loops: CDR1 SEHNR, CDR2 FQNEAQ (reference sequence). Here the CDR3 reads CASSTDYYEQYF. CDR3 DNA: TGTGCCAGCAGCACGGATTACTACGAGCAGTACTTC. Based on the CDR3 plus reference TRBV7-9 and TRBJ2-7, the full variable domain is DTGVSQNPRHKITKRGQNVTFRCDPISEHNRLYWYRQTLGQGPEFLTYFQNEAQLEKSRLLSDRFSAERPKGSFSTLEIQRTEQGDSAMYLCASSTDYYEQYFGPGTRLTVT.

The V and J genes are TRBV7-3 and TRBJ2-2, with TRBD2 matching over 8 bases. Per germline, CDR1 SGHTA and CDR2 FQGTGA. The CDR3 length is 16 residues. V was pared by 1 base and J by 6 bases, with 7 bases of the junction left unmatched. The CDR3 sequence: CASSLNAGGLAGELFF. The CDR3 coding sequence is TGTGCCAGCAGCTTAAATGCGGGAGGTTTAGCCGGGGAGCTGTTTTTT.

The table lists this clone with a count of one. The gene calls are TRBV7-9 and TRBJ1-2; D not resolved. The CDR3 length is 15 residues. From germline, CDR1 is SEHNR and CDR2 FQNEAQ (reference sequence). Trimming took off 1 base at V and 0 bases at J, with 9 bases between the two ends. The CDR3 sequence is CASSLEAVANYGYTF. The CDR3 DNA is TGTGCCAGCAGCTTAGAGGCGGTAGCTAACTATGGCTACACCTTC. Looking up the rest from reference TRBV7-9 and TRBJ1-2 gives the full variable domain: DTGVSQNPRHKITKRGQNVTFRCDPISEHNRLYWYRQTLGQGPEFLTYFQNEAQLEKSRLLSDRFSAERPKGSFSTLEIQRTEQGDSAMYLCASSLEAVANYGYTFGSGTRLTVV.

This chain links TRBV5-4 with TRBJ2-5; D unclear. The CDR3 covers 13 residues. Trimming removed 4 bases from V and 5 bases from J, with 12 bases in between. Germline-derived CDR1 and CDR2 are SGHNT and YYREEE (reference sequence). In DNA form, the CDR3 reads TGTGCCAGCAGCCCAACGGGTTGGGAGACCCAGTACTTC. Translated, it gives CASSPTGWETQYF. The variable domain in full, completed from reference TRBV5-4 and TRBJ2-5, reads ETGVTQSPTHLIKTRGQQVTLRCSSQSGHNTVSWYQQALGQGPQFIFQYYREEENGRGNFPPRFSGLQFPNYSSELNVNALELDDSALYLCASSPTGWETQYFGPGTRLLVL.

CDR3 nucleotides: TGTGCCAGCAGTCTGACAGGGGGCTACACTGAAGCTTTCTTT. The encoded protein is CASSLTGGYTEAFF. The rearrangement uses TRBV2 and TRBJ1-1; TRBD1 matches 10 bases. Unmatched junction bases numbered 3, after V lost 5 bases and J lost 3 bases. The CDR3 consists of 14 residues. The germline V gene has CDR1 SNHLY and CDR2 FYNNEI.

V gene TRBV6-6 combines with J gene TRBJ2-3; TRBD2 matches 7 bases. The ends lost 4 bases at V and 4 bases at J; junction bases unmatched: 5. Germline V gives CDR1 MNHNY, CDR2 SVGAGI (reference sequence). The CDR3 has 14 residues. The CDR3 DNA reads as TGTGCCAGCAGTTGGGCGGGAGCTCCAGATACGCAGTATTTT. Its translation is CASSWAGAPDTQYF.

The gene calls are TRBV11-2 and TRBJ2-1; D call uncertain. This CDR3 is 11 amino acids long. V lost 3 bases and J lost 10, with 7 bases in between. CDR1 and CDR2 from the germline V gene are SGHAT and FQNNGV. The CDR3: CASSLGLEQFF. CDR3 bases: TGTGCCAGCAGCTTGGGCCTGGAGCAGTTCTTC.

The rearrangement uses TRBV28 and TRBJ1-1, with D uncertain. V shed 10 bases and J shed 0 bases, with 12 bases lying between them. The CDR3 has 13 residues. The germline gives CDR1 MDHEN, CDR2 SYDVKM. CDR3 sequence: CATHRALNTEAFF. In nucleotides, the CDR3 is TGTGCCACCCATCGGGCGTTGAACACTGAAGCTTTCTTT.

The genes are TRBV9 and TRBJ1-2; D is perhaps TRBD1 (5 bases). This CDR3 comprises 13 residues. Per germline, CDR1 SGDLS and CDR2 YYNGEE. Trimming took off 0 bases at V and 6 bases at J, with 9 bases between the two ends. CDR3 nucleotides: TGTGCCAGCAGCGTAGTGCAGGGAAATGGCTACACCTTC. It codes for CASSVVQGNGYTF. Supplemented by reference TRBV9 and TRBJ1-2, the full variable domain reads DSGVTQTPKHLITATGQRVTLRCSPRSGDLSVYWYQQSLDQGLQFLIQYYNGEERAKGNILERFSAQQFPDLHSELNLSSLELGDSALYFCASSVVQGNGYTFGSGTRLTVV.

This clone was counted once. The chain couples TRBV29-1 to TRBJ1-1; 7 bases match TRBD1. The CDR3 has 14 residues. CDR1 and CDR2 (germline): SQVTM, ANQGSEA. J lost 10 bases, V lost 2 bases, and 13 bases had no gene match. CDR3 coding DNA: TGCAGCGTTGAAAAATCGACAGGGCGATGGGGAGCTTTCTTT. Protein product: CSVEKSTGRWGAFF.

This chain uses TRBV11-2 with TRBJ1-1; D gene unclear. V was clipped by 6 bases and J by 6 bases, with 11 bases between them. Germline V lookup: CDR1 SGHAT, CDR2 FQNNGV. This CDR3 region has 12 residues. CDR3 nucleotide sequence: TGTGCCAGCAGTTTTGCAGGCTCTGAAGCTTTCTTT. It is translated as CASSFAGSEAFF.

This clone was recorded only once. This chain connects TRBV7-9 to TRBJ1-6, with D possibly being TRBD1 (5 bases). Germline V gene data show CDR1 as SEHNR and CDR2 as FQNEAQ (reference sequence). V was cut by 4 bases and J by 2 bases, with 15 bases left in between. This CDR3 is built from 17 residues. The CDR3 here is CASSSGDRGAYNSPLHF. CDR3 in DNA: TGTGCCAGCAGCTCGGGTGACAGAGGGGCCTATAATTCACCCCTCCACTTT. Full variable domain (remainder filled in from reference TRBV7-9 and TRBJ1-6): DTGVSQNPRHKITKRGQNVTFRCDPISEHNRLYWYRQTLGQGPEFLTYFQNEAQLEKSRLLSDRFSAERPKGSFSTLEIQRTEQGDSAMYLCASSSGDRGAYNSPLHFGNGTRLTVT.

This chain uses TRBV6-4 with TRBJ1-1, with D unresolved. The ends were cut back, 2 bases at V and 1 base at J, with 8 bases in the middle. Per the germline V gene, CDR1 is MRHNA and CDR2 is SNTAGT. The CDR3 sequence is 14 residues long. CDR3 sequence: CASSDSSSNTEAFF. CDR3 DNA sequence: TGTGCCAGCAGTGACAGCAGTTCGAACACTGAAGCTTTCTTT.

The rearrangement joins TRBV30 to TRBJ1-1; D remains ambiguous. Deletions cut 1 base from V and 1 base from J, with 19 bases between. The germline V gene encodes CDR1 GTSNPN and CDR2 SVGIG (reference sequence). CDR3 size: 17 residues. This chain's CDR3 is CAWSAESEGPSNTEAFF. The CDR3 nucleotides are TGTGCCTGGAGTGCGGAGTCTGAAGGTCCCTCGAACACTGAAGCTTTCTTT.

The chain links TRBV6-4 to TRBJ1-5; D is uncertain. Germline V gene sequence: CDR1 MRHNA, CDR2 SNTAGT. The CDR3 covers 14 residues. Trimming left V 0 bases short and J 2 bases short, with 5 bases between. The CDR3 sequence: CASSDSHGNQPQHF. In DNA form, the CDR3 reads TGTGCCAGCAGTGACTCTCATGGCAATCAGCCCCAGCATTTT.